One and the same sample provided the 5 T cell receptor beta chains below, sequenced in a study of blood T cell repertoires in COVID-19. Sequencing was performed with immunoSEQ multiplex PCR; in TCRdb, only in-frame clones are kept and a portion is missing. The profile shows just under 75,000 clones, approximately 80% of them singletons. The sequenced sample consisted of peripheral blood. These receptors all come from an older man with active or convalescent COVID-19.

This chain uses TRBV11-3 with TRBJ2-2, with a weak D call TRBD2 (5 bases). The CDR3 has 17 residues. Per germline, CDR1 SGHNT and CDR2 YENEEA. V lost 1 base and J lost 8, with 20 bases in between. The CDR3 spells CASSLVNLAAGSGELFF. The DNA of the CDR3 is TGTGCCAGCAGCTTAGTCAACCTGGCGGCGGGTTCGGGGGAGCTGTTTTTT.

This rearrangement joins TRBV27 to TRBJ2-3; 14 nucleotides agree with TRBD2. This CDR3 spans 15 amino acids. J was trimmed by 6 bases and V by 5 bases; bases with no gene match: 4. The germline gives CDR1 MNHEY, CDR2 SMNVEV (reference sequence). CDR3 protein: CASSQRTSGRDTQYF. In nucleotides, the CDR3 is TGTGCCAGCAGTCAAAGGACTAGCGGGAGGGATACGCAGTATTTT.

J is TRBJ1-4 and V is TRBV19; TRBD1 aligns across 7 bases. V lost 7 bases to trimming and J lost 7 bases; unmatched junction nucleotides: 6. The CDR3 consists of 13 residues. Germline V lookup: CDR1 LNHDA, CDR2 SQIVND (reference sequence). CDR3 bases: TGTGCCAGTATGACAGGGCCGGGTGAAAAACTGTTTTTT. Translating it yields CASMTGPGEKLFF.

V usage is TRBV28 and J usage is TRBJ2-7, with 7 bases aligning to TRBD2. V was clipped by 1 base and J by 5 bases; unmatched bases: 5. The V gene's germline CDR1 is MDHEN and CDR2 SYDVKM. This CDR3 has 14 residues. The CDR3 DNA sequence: TGTGCCAGCAGTTTATCACTAGCGCTCAACGAGCAGTACTTC. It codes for CASSLSLALNEQYF. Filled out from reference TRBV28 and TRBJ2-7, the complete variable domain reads DVKVTQSSRYLVKRTGEKVFLECVQDMDHENMFWYRQDPGLGLRLIYFSYDVKMKEKGDIPEGYSVSREKKERFSLILESASTNQTSMYLCASSLSLALNEQYFGPGTRLTVT.

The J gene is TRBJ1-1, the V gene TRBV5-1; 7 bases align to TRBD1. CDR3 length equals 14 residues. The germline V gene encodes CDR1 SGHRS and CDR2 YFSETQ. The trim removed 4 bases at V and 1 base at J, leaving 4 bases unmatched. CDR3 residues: CASSHSGGNTEAFF. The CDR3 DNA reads TGCGCCAGCAGCCATTCAGGGGGGAACACTGAAGCTTTCTTT. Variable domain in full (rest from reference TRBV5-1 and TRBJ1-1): KAGVTQTPRYLIKTRGQQVTLSCSPISGHRSVSWYQQTPGQGLQFLFEYFSETQRNKGNFPGRFSGRQFSNSRSEMNVSTLELGDSALYLCASSHSGGNTEAFFGQGTRLTVV.